The 22 T cell receptor beta chains below were found in one sample sequenced in a study of T cell clonotyping in hematopoietic cell transplantation. Libraries were prepared by immunoSEQ multiplex PCR; TCRdb keeps only in-frame clonotypes and omits some of them. The sample carries about 41,000 clones, 95% recorded once. Sequencing was performed on peripheral blood mononuclear cells. The receptor set was obtained from a young man in good health. Some clones in this sample may be carry-over from other donors' samples.

CDR3: CASSLYSSYEQYF. The CDR3 DNA is TGTGCCAGCAGCTTATACAGCTCCTACGAGCAGTACTTC. The chain uses TRBV5-6 and TRBJ2-7; D uncertain. Per germline, CDR1 SGHDT and CDR2 YYEEEE. This CDR3 has 13 residues. V lost 2 bases and J 0 bases, leaving 6 bases between the germline ends.

The genes are TRBV7-2 and TRBJ2-3, with a possible D match to TRBD1 (5 bases). The CDR3 extends over 14 amino acids. Germline V gene data show CDR1 as SGHTA and CDR2 as FQGNSA. Trimming left V 5 bases short and J 6 bases short, with 15 bases between. In DNA, the CDR3 is TGTGCCAGCAGCCCCTGGGGCACTGCGGATACGCAGTATTTT. It codes for CASSPWGTADTQYF.

This clone was seen only once. This chain links TRBV6-5 with TRBJ1-5; D call uncertain. CDR1 is MNHEY and CDR2 is SVGAGI in the germline V gene. V lost 5 bases and J 3 bases, leaving 5 bases between the germline ends. The CDR3 length is 12 residues. The CDR3 here is CASSGVNQPQHF. As DNA, the CDR3 is TGTGCCAGCAGTGGGGTCAATCAGCCCCAGCATTTT.

The CDR3 sequence: CASSLAASGSSYEQYF. CDR3 in DNA: TGTGCCAGCAGCTTAGCAGCTAGCGGAAGCTCCTACGAGCAGTACTTC. This chain joins TRBV11-3 and TRBJ2-7, with 7 bases lining up with TRBD2. The CDR3 extends over 16 amino acids. Germline V gives CDR1 SGHNT, CDR2 YENEEA. Unmatched junction bases numbered 6, after V lost 1 base and J lost 0 bases. The complete variable domain, with remaining parts taken from reference TRBV11-3 and TRBJ2-7, reads EAGVVQSPRYKIIEKKQPVAFWCNPISGHNTLYWYLQNLGQGPELLIRYENEEAVDDSQLPKDRFSAERLKGVDSTLKIQPAELGDSAVYLCASSLAASGSSYEQYFGPGTRLTVT.

CDR3 loop: CASRLAGGSYEQYF. CDR3 nucleotide sequence: TGTGCCAGCAGACTAGCGGGAGGATCCTACGAGCAGTACTTC. The rearrangement joins TRBV27 to TRBJ2-7, with TRBD2 matching 12 bases. The junction had 1 base not matched to a gene; V was cut back by 6 bases and J by 1 base. Germline V gene sequence: CDR1 MNHEY, CDR2 SMNVEV (reference sequence). There are 14 residues in the CDR3.

V gene TRBV9 combines with J gene TRBJ1-6, with TRBD1 as a possible D gene (6 bases). Germline V gene sequence: CDR1 SGDLS, CDR2 YYNGEE. The CDR3 is 14 amino acids. V gave up 4 bases and J gave up 8 bases, with 13 bases separating them. CDR3 nucleotides: TGTGCCAGCAGCTACAGGGCCCCCGATTCACCCCTCCACTTT. The encoded protein is CASSYRAPDSPLHF.

The rearrangement links TRBV29-1 to TRBJ1-2; D possibly corresponds to TRBD1 (6 bases). This CDR3 has 13 residues. V gave up 6 bases and J gave up 8 bases, with 19 bases separating them. CDR1 and CDR2 from the germline V gene are SQVTM and ANQGSEA. CDR3 sequence: CSVGQTVPTGYTF. The CDR3 nucleotides read TGCAGCGTCGGACAGACCGTACCCACCGGCTACACCTTC. Supplemented by reference TRBV29-1 and TRBJ1-2, the full variable domain reads SAVISQKPSRDICQRGTSLTIQCQVDSQVTMMFWYRQQPGQSLTLIATANQGSEATYESGFVIDKFPISRPNLTFSTLTVSNMSPEDSSIYLCSVGQTVPTGYTFGSGTRLTVV.

Here the CDR3 DNA reads TGTGCCAGCAGTCCAGAACCTCAACCGTCTGGAAACACCATATATTTT. Its translation is CASSPEPQPSGNTIYF. This chain links TRBV27 with TRBJ1-3; D call uncertain. Germline-derived CDR1 and CDR2 are MNHEY and SMNVEV (reference sequence). The V and J ends lost 5 bases and 1 base respectively, with 15 bases between them. The CDR3 is 16 residues long.

The rearrangement uses TRBV2 and TRBJ1-6, with a tentative D call TRBD1 (5 bases). Trimming shortened V by 2 bases and J by 7 bases, and 9 bases separated the two germline ends. The CDR3 length is 14 residues. Germline CDR1 is SNHLY and CDR2 is FYNNEI. CDR3 residues: CASSETGPNSPLHF. The CDR3 region has the DNA TGTGCCAGCAGTGAAACAGGACCGAATTCACCCCTCCACTTT.

This rearrangement joins TRBV25-1 to TRBJ1-2; D ambiguous. In germline, CDR1 is MGHDK, CDR2 SYGVNS. Trimming shortened V by 6 bases and J by 5 bases, and 16 bases separated the two germline ends. The CDR3 length is 14 residues. The CDR3 here is CASSPGLSRYGYTF. CDR3 DNA: TGTGCCAGCAGCCCCGGGCTATCTCGTTATGGCTACACCTTC.

The chain combines TRBV2 with TRBJ1-5; no reliable D call. V was pared by 1 base and J by 6 bases, with 7 bases between. Germline values: CDR1 SNHLY, CDR2 FYNNEI. This CDR3 region has 13 residues. The CDR3 loop is CASSEEIGQPQHF. The CDR3 coding sequence is TGTGCCAGCAGTGAAGAGATTGGTCAGCCCCAGCATTTT.

The chain employs TRBV30 and TRBJ2-2; D unresolved. With 3 bases removed from V and 0 bases from J, the gap between germline ends came to 11 bases. Germline CDR1 is GTSNPN and CDR2 is SVGIG (reference sequence). This CDR3 is built from 15 residues. CDR3 nucleotide sequence: TGTGCCTGGAGGTACGGGCAGACGAACACCGGGGAGCTGTTTTTT. It codes for CAWRYGQTNTGELFF.

The CDR3 DNA reads as TGTGCCACCCTCGGACAGGGCGGTCCGTACGAGCAGTACTTC. Translation gives CATLGQGGPYEQYF. The chain has TRBV6-5 and TRBJ2-7; 8 bases line up with TRBD1. There are 14 residues in the CDR3. Per the germline V gene, CDR1 is MNHEY and CDR2 is SVGAGI. V dropped 10 bases and J dropped 4; count of bases not matched to a gene: 12.

The chain has TRBV5-1 and TRBJ1-1; D unresolved. The CDR3 sequence is 11 residues long. Between the trimmed V and J ends, which lost 7 bases and 8 bases, there was a span of 12 bases. Germline CDR1 and CDR2: SGHRS and YFSETQ. This chain's CDR3 is CASAGRSEAFF. The CDR3 DNA reads as TGCGCCAGCGCAGGCCGGTCCGAAGCTTTCTTT.

V and J are TRBV19 and TRBJ1-2; D is ambiguous. V was shortened by 1 base and J by 7 bases, with 10 bases between the two germline ends. Looked up from germline, CDR1 is LNHDA and CDR2 is SQIVND (reference sequence). The CDR3 is 13 amino acids. The CDR3, as DNA: TGTGCCAGTAGTATAGTCAGATTGAGTGGCTACACCTTC. Amino acids: CASSIVRLSGYTF.

This clone appeared a single time. The CDR3 loop is CASSLIGSGNSYNEQFF. The CDR3 DNA reads TGTGCCAGCAGCCTAATAGGGAGTGGTAACTCCTACAATGAGCAGTTCTTC. The chain carries TRBV7-8 and TRBJ2-1; TRBD2 might be the D (5 bases). This CDR3 is built from 17 residues. In germline, CDR1 is SGHVS, CDR2 FQNEAQ. V lost 5 bases and J 0 bases, leaving 17 bases between the germline ends.

The chain uses TRBV7-2 and TRBJ2-5; 13 bases agree with TRBD2. Germline V gene lookup returns CDR1 SGHTA and CDR2 FQGNSA. The CDR3 is made up of 16 amino acids. The V segment lost 1 base and the J segment 9 bases; nucleotides outside the gene matches: 8. CDR3 sequence: CASSLEGLAGSYPQYF. The CDR3 DNA is TGTGCCAGCAGCTTAGAGGGACTAGCGGGATCGTACCCCCAGTACTTC.

The rearrangement links TRBV5-1 to TRBJ1-1; a possible D gene is TRBD1 (6 bases). This CDR3 contains 15 residues. Trimming took 0 bases from V and 4 from J, leaving 13 bases between them. The germline gives CDR1 SGHRS, CDR2 YFSETQ. The CDR3 DNA sequence: TGCGCCAGCAGCTTGGAGGGGGGAAGGACCACTGAAGCTTTCTTT. It yields the protein CASSLEGGRTTEAFF.

The CDR3 DNA sequence: TGTGCCAGCAGCTTAGCGGCCGGGGGGTCGAACACCGGGGAGCTGTTTTTT. Protein: CASSLAAGGSNTGELFF. This chain links TRBV7-2 with TRBJ2-2; the match to TRBD2 covers 7 bases. Losses at the gene ends were 0 bases for V and 0 bases for J; bases not matched to a gene: 4. The CDR3 contains 17 residues. CDR1 SGHTA and CDR2 FQGNSA come from the germline V gene.

The J gene is TRBJ1-2, the V gene TRBV6-6; D possibly corresponds to TRBD1 (6 bases). V was pared by 4 bases and J by 3 bases, with 12 bases between. Looked up from germline, CDR1 is MNHNY and CDR2 is SVGAGI (reference sequence). The CDR3 covers 14 residues. The CDR3 loop reads CASSWSTGDYGYTF. The CDR3 DNA sequence: TGTGCCAGCAGTTGGTCGACAGGCGACTATGGCTACACCTTC.

The J gene is TRBJ1-4, the V gene TRBV7-9; D not certain. The germline V gene encodes CDR1 SEHNR and CDR2 FQNEAQ (reference sequence). The germline V and J ends were trimmed by 3 bases and 7 bases, with 9 bases remaining between them. The CDR3 is made up of 13 amino acids. The chain's CDR3 is CASSLGGPEKLFF. CDR3 DNA: TGTGCCAGCAGCTTGGGAGGGCCTGAAAAACTGTTTTTT. Based on the CDR3 plus reference TRBV7-9 and TRBJ1-4, the full variable domain is DTGVSQNPRHKITKRGQNVTFRCDPISEHNRLYWYRQTLGQGPEFLTYFQNEAQLEKSRLLSDRFSAERPKGSFSTLEIQRTEQGDSAMYLCASSLGGPEKLFFGSGTQLSVL.

This chain links TRBV12-5 with TRBJ2-7; 8 positions agree with TRBD2. CDR1 and CDR2 (germline): LGHNT, FRNRAP. The CDR3 loop spans 13 amino acids. Trimming took 3 bases from V and 4 from J; bases not matched to a gene: 2. The CDR3 coding sequence is TGTGCTAGTGGTTTCCGGGGGGGTTACGAGCAGTACTTC. This sequence encodes CASGFRGGYEQYF.